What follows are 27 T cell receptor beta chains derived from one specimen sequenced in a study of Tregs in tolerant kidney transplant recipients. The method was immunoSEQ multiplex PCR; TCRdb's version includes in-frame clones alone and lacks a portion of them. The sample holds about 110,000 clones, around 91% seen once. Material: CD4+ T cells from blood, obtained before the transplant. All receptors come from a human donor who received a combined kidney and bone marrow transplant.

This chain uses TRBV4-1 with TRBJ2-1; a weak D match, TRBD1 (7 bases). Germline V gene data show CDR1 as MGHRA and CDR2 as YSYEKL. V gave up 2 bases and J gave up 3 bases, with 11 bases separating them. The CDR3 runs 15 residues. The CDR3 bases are TGCGCCAGCAGCCAACAGGGGGGAGGCTACAATGAGCAGTTCTTC. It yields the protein CASSQQGGGYNEQFF.

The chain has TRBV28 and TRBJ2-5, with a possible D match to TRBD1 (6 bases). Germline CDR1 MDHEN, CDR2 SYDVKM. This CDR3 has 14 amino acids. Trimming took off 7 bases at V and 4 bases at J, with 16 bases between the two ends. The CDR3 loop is CASTPPQGRETQYF. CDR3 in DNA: TGTGCCAGCACCCCCCCACAGGGTAGAGAGACCCAGTACTTC.

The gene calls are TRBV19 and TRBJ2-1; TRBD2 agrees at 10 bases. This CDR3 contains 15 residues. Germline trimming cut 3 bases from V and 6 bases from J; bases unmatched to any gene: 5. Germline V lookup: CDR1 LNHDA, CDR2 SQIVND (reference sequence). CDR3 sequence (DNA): TGTGCCAGTAGTATCCGGACTAGCGGACTCAATGAGCAGTTCTTC. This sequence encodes CASSIRTSGLNEQFF.

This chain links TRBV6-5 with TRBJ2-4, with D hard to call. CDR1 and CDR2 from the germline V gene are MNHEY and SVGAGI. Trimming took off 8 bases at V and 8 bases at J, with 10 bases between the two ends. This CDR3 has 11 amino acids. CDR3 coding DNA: TGTGCCAGCGGGCCCCGCGACATTCAGTACTTC. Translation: CASGPRDIQYF.

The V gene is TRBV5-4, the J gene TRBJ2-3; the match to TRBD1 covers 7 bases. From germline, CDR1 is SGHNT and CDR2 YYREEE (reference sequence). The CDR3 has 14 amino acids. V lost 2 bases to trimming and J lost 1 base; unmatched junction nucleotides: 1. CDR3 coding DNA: TGTGCCAGCAGCTTCGGACAGGGCACAGATACGCAGTATTTT. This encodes CASSFGQGTDTQYF.

CDR3 bases: TGTGCCACCGCCCCGGACAGGGGGCTGGAAGAGACCCAGTACTTC. This sequence encodes CATAPDRGLEETQYF. This chain joins TRBV10-3 and TRBJ2-5; 11 bases match TRBD1. There are 15 residues in the CDR3. V lost 10 bases, J lost 3 bases, and 10 bases stayed unmatched. Looked up from germline, CDR1 is ENHRY and CDR2 is SYGVKD.

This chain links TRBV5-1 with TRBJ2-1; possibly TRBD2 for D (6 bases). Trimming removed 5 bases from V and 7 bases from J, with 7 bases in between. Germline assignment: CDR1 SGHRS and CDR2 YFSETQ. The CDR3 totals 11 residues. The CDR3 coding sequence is TGCGCCAGCAGGGCGGGGAATGAGCAGTTCTTC. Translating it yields CASRAGNEQFF.

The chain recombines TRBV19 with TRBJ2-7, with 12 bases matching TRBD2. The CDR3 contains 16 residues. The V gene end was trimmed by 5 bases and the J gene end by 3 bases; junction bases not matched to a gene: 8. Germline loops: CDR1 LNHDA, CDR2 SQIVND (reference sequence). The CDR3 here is CASSLGQLAGGYEQYF. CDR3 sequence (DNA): TGTGCCAGTAGTCTGGGTCAACTAGCGGGAGGCTACGAGCAGTACTTC.

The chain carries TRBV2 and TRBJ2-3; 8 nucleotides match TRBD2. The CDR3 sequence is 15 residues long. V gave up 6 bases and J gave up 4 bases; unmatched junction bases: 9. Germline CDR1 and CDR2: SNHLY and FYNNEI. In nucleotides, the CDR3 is TGTGCCAGCAGCGCTACGGGACTAGGGGCAGATACGCAGTATTTT. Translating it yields CASSATGLGADTQYF.

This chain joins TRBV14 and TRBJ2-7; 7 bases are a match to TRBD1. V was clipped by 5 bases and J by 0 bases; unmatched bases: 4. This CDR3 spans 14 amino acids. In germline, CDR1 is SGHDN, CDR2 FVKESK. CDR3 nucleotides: TGTGCCAGCAGCGGACAGGCCCACTCCTACGAGCAGTACTTC. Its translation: CASSGQAHSYEQYF. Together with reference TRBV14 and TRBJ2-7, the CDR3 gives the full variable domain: EAGVTQFPSHSVIEKGQTVTLRCDPISGHDNLYWYRRVMGKEIKFLLHFVKESKQDESGMPNNRFLAERTGGTYSTLKVQPAELEDSGVYFCASSGQAHSYEQYFGPGTRLTVT.

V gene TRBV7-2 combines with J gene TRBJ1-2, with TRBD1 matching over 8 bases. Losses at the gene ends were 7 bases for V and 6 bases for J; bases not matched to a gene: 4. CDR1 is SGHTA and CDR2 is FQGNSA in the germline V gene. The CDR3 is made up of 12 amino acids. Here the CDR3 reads CASNDRGDGYTF. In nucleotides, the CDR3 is TGTGCCAGCAACGACAGGGGCGATGGCTACACCTTC.

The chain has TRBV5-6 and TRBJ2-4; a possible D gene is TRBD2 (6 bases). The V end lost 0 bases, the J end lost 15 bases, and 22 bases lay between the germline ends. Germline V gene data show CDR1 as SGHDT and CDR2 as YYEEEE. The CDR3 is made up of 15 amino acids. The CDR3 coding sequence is TGTGCCAGCAGCTTGGGCAGGGACTCGTTAAACATTGGGTACTTC. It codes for CASSLGRDSLNIGYF.

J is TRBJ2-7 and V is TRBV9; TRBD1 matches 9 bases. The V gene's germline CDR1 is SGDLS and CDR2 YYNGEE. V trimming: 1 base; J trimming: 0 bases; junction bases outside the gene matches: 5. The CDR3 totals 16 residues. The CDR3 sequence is CASSVRGTGSSYEQYF. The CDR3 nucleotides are TGTGCCAGCAGCGTACGCGGGACAGGGAGCTCCTACGAGCAGTACTTC.

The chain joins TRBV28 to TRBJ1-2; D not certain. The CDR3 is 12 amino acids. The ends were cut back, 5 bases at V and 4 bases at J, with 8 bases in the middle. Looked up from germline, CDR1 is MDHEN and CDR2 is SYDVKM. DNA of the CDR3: TGTGCCAGCAGTGAGGGAAGCTATGGCTACACCTTC. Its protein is CASSEGSYGYTF.

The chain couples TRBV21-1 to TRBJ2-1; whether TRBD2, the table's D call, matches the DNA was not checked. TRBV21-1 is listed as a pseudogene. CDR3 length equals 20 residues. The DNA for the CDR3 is TGTGCCAGCAGCCTACTATCTAAGGGACTAGCGGGGGATGTCTACAATGAGCAGTTCTTC. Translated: CASSLLSKGLAGDVYNEQFF.

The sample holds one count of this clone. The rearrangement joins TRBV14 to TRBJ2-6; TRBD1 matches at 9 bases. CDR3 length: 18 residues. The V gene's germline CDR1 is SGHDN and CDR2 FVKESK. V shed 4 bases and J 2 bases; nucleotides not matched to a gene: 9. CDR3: CASSLKGTGLAGANVLTF. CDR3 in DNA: TGTGCCAGCAGCCTTAAAGGGACAGGGCTAGCTGGGGCCAACGTCCTGACTTTC.

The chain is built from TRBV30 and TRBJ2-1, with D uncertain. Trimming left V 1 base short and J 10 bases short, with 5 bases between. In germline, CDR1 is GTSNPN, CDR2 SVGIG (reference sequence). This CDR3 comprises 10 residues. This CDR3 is CAWSGAEQFF. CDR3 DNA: TGTGCCTGGAGTGGGGCCGAGCAGTTCTTC.

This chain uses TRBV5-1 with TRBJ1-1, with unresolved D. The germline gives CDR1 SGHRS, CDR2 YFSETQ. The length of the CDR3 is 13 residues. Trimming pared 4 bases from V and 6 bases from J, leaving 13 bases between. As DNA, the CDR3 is TGCGCCAGCAGCCCCGGGGAACGCGCTGAAGCTTTCTTT. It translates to CASSPGERAEAFF.

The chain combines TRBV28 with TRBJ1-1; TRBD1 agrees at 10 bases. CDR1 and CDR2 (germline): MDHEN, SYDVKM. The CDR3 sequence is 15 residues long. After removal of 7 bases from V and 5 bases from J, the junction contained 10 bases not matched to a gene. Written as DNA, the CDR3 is TGTGCCAGCACGCAGTGGACAGGGGGAATGACTGAAGCTTTCTTT. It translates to CASTQWTGGMTEAFF.

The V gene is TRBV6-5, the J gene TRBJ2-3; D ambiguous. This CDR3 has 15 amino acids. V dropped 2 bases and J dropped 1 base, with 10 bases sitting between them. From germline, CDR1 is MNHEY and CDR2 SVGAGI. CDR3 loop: CASSYVGLGTDTQYF. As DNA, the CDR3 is TGTGCCAGCAGTTACGTTGGCTTGGGCACAGATACGCAGTATTTT.

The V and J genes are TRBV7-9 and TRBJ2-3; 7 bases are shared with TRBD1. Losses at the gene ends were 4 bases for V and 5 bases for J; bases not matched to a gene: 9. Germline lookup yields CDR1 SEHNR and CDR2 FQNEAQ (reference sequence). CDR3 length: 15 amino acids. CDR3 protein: CASSSRQGSVDTQYF. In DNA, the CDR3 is TGTGCCAGCAGCTCGCGACAGGGAAGTGTAGATACGCAGTATTTT.

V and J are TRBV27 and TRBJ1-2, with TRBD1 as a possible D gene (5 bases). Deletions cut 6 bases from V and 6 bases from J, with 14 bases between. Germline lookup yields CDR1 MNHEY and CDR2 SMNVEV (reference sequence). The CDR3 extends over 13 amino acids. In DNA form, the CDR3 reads TGTGCCAGCAGAACACCGGGGACTAATGGCTACACCTTC. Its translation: CASRTPGTNGYTF.

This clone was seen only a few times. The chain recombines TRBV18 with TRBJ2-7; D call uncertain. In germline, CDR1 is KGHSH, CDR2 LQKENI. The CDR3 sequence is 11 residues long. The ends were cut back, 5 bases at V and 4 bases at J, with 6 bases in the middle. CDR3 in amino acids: CASSIGYEQYF. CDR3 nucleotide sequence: TGTGCCAGCTCAATCGGTTACGAGCAGTACTTC.

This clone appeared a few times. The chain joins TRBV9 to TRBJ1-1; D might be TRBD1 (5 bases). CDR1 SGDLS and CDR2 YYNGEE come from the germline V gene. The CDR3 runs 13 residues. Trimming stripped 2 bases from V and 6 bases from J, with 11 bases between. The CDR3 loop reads CASSVRWGAEAFF. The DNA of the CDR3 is TGTGCCAGCAGCGTCAGGTGGGGGGCTGAAGCTTTCTTT.

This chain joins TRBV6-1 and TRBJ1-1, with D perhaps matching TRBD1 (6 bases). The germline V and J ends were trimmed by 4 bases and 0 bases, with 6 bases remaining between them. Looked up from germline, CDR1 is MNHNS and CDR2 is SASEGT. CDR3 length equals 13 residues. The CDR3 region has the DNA TGTGCCAGCAGTGGACAGGTGAACACTGAAGCTTTCTTT. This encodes CASSGQVNTEAFF.

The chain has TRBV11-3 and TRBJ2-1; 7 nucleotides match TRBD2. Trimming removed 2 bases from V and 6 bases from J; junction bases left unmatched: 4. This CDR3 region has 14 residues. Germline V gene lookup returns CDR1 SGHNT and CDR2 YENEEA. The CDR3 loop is CASSLSAGANEQFF. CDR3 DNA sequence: TGTGCCAGCAGCTTATCTGCGGGAGCCAATGAGCAGTTCTTC.

CDR3 sequence (DNA): TGTGCCAGCAGCCCCAAGATACAGGGGATGGGGGAGACCCAGTACTTC. Its translation is CASSPKIQGMGETQYF. The chain uses TRBV7-6 and TRBJ2-5, with TRBD1 identical over 7 bases. With 5 bases clipped from V and 5 bases from J, the junction kept 14 bases outside the gene matches. This CDR3 region has 16 residues. Germline V gene lookup returns CDR1 SGHVS and CDR2 FNYEAQ.